This is a list of T cell receptor beta chains from one sample in a study of beta chain features in type 1 diabetes. Assay used: immunoSEQ multiplex PCR; TCRdb lists only in-frame clones, some missing. The sample shows around 250,000 clones, approximately 20% of them seen only once. The sample was naive CD4+ T cells from blood. These receptors all stem from a woman between 40 and 55 years old with type 1 diabetes. Both conserved end residues are part of each CDR3.

j_gene: TRBJ2-5
v_gene: TRBV4-1
CDR3aa: CASSQEDNYLAQYF

j_gene: TRBJ2-1
v_gene: TRBV5-1
CDR3aa: CASSWGQIDEQFF

j_gene: TRBJ2-1
v_gene: TRBV7-9
CDR3aa: CASSFEPGTTLREQFF

j_gene: TRBJ1-4
v_gene: TRBV9
CDR3aa: CASSGQGSPTNEKLFF

j_gene: TRBJ2-2
v_gene: TRBV18
CDR3aa: CASSPSTGETGELFF

j_gene: TRBJ2-7
v_gene: TRBV29-1
CDR3aa: CSVAAGSGYEQYF

j_gene: TRBJ1-5
v_gene: TRBV28
CDR3aa: CASSRTGSSNQPQHF

j_gene: TRBJ1-4
v_gene: TRBV9
CDR3aa: CASGEGANEKLFF

j_gene: TRBJ1-2
v_gene: TRBV11-2
CDR3aa: CASSDRDTNYGYTF

j_gene: TRBJ1-1
v_gene: TRBV29-1
CDR3aa: CSVDDSTEAFF

j_gene: TRBJ1-2
v_gene: TRBV19
CDR3aa: CATGDRVDGYTF

j_gene: TRBJ2-5
v_gene: TRBV19
CDR3aa: CATSSVGQGQETQYF

j_gene: TRBJ2-7
v_gene: TRBV6-6
CDR3aa: CASSYASGFYEQYF

j_gene: TRBJ2-5
v_gene: TRBV29-1
CDR3aa: CSVELLAGERETQYF

j_gene: TRBJ2-5
v_gene: TRBV7-9
CDR3aa: CASSQWAGETQYF

j_gene: TRBJ1-2
v_gene: TRBV28
CDR3aa: CASSSGDGYGYTF

j_gene: TRBJ2-1
v_gene: TRBV18
CDR3aa: CASSLPGGHEQFF

j_gene: TRBJ2-7
v_gene: TRBV23-1
CDR3aa: CASSQSTGEEGEQYF

j_gene: TRBJ2-3
v_gene: TRBV29-1
CDR3aa: CSVEPGGPTDTQYF

j_gene: TRBJ2-1
v_gene: TRBV4-1
CDR3aa: CASSRLAGGHNEQFF

j_gene: TRBJ2-3
v_gene: TRBV29-1
CDR3aa: CSVASTDTQYF

j_gene: TRBJ1-1
v_gene: TRBV5-1
CDR3aa: CASSWRPPSGDTEAFF

j_gene: TRBJ2-1
v_gene: TRBV7-9
CDR3aa: CASSLADTYNEQFF

j_gene: TRBJ2-1
v_gene: TRBV28
CDR3aa: CASVGTSGNNEQFF

j_gene: TRBJ2-7
v_gene: TRBV5-1
CDR3aa: CASSRDIYEQYF

j_gene: TRBJ2-6
v_gene: TRBV7-9
CDR3aa: CASSPTGGSGANVLTF

j_gene: TRBJ1-4
v_gene: TRBV9
CDR3aa: CASSVLGSNEKLFF

j_gene: TRBJ1-2
v_gene: TRBV4-3
CDR3aa: CASSQERGADSYGYTF

j_gene: TRBJ1-1
v_gene: TRBV28
CDR3aa: CASSLASGVDTEAFF

j_gene: TRBJ2-3
v_gene: TRBV5-1
CDR3aa: CASSSPTSTDTQYF

j_gene: TRBJ1-1
v_gene: TRBV5-4
CDR3aa: CASSLDFGITEAFF